The clone carrying this TCR beta chain was observed a handful of times. The data derive from a study of blood T cell repertoires in COVID-19. Background on the study: Samples representing acute and convalescent COVID-19 were sourced from the United States, Italy and Spain. PBMCs, B-cell-depleted T cells, or T cells were the source of the cDNA or gDNA that made up the material.

Original processing methods: Estimated nucleated cell counts came from reference gene primer amplification. Produced via immunoSEQ multiplex PCR; TCRdb's table is partial and in-frame only. D and trimming were read from the DNA, whereas the V and J calls and clone size are those reported in that table. This repertoire shows around 46,000 clones, 65% to 85% found once; its top ten account for about 60%. The specimen was peripheral blood. The TCR comes from a man in his 70s with acute or convalescent COVID-19.

The DNA of the CDR3 is TGTGCCAGCACCAGTCAGGGTGCCTATAATTCACCCCTCCACTTT. Protein product: CASTSQGAYNSPLHF. This chain links TRBV3-1 (or the pseudogene TRBV3-2) with TRBJ1-6; a possible D gene is TRBD1 (5 bases). The CDR3 is 15 residues long. The V and J ends lost 7 bases and 2 bases respectively, with 12 bases between them. Germline V gene sequence: CDR1 LGHDT, CDR2 YNNKEL (reference sequence).